The sequence of this T cell receptor beta chain was determined in a study of blood T cell repertoires in COVID-19. Study-wide background: The United States, Italy and Spain provided the acute and convalescent COVID-19 samples. The cDNA or gDNA used as material had been derived from T cells, B-cell-depleted T cells, or PBMCs.

Authors' methods: The authors estimated nucleated cell counts from reference gene primer amplification. The protocol was immunoSEQ multiplex PCR, while the TCRdb copy is restricted to in-frame clones and leaves out a portion. The DNA gave D and trimming, while V, J and clone size come from that table. The sample comprises tens of thousands of clones, 74% of which are singletons, and roughly 3.9% rests with the top ten. The CDR3 has 18 residues. Germline-derived CDR1 and CDR2 are SEHNR and FQNEAQ (reference sequence). Trimming shortened V by 3 bases and J by 6 bases, and 24 bases separated the two germline ends.

The specimen was peripheral blood. The receptor comes from a man between 65 and 85 years old with COVID-19, enrolled during active disease. V gene TRBV7-9 combines with J gene TRBJ1-5; possibly TRBD1 for D (6 bases). CDR3 loop: CASSLGLGTGLGFQPQHF. For the CDR3, the DNA is TGTGCCAGCAGCTTGGGTTTGGGTACAGGGTTGGGTTTTCAGCCCCAGCATTTT.